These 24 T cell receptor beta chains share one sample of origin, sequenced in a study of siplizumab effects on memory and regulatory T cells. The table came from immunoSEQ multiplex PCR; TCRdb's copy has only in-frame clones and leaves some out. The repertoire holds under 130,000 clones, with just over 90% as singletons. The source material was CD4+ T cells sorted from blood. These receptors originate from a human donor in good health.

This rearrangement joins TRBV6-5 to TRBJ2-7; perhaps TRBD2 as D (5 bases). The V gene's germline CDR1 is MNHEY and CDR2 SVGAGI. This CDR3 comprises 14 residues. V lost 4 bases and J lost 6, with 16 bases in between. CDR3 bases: TGTGCCAGCAGTTCGGGCCTCCTGGAGGCCGAGCAGTACTTC. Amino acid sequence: CASSSGLLEAEQYF.

This CDR3 is CASSLSPGQGAYEQYF. The CDR3 nucleotides read TGTGCCAGCAGTTTGTCGCCGGGACAGGGGGCCTACGAGCAGTACTTC. The V call is TRBV27, the J call TRBJ2-7; 11 nucleotides line up with TRBD1. This CDR3 spans 16 amino acids. Germline CDR1 reads MNHEY; CDR2 reads SMNVEV (reference sequence). J lost 2 bases, V lost 3 bases, and 6 bases had no gene match.

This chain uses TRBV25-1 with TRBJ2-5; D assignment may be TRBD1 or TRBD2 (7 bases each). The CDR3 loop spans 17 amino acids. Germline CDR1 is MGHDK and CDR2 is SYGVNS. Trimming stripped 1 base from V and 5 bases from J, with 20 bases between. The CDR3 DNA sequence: TGTGCCAGCAGTGAATCGATCGGGAGGCTCAGGGGGGAGACCCAGTACTTC. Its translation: CASSESIGRLRGETQYF. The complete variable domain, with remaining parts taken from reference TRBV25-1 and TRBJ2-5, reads EADIYQTPRYLVIGTGKKITLECSQTMGHDKMYWYQQDPGMELHLIHYSYGVNSTEKGDLSSESTVSRIRTEHFPLTLESARPSHTSQYLCASSESIGRLRGETQYFGPGTRLLVL.

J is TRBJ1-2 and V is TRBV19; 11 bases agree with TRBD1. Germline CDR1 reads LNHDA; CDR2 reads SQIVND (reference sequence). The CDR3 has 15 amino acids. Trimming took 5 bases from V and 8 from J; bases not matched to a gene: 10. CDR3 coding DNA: TGTGCCAGTAGTCTCCCGGACAGGGGGCGAGGCGGCTACACCTTC. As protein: CASSLPDRGRGGYTF.

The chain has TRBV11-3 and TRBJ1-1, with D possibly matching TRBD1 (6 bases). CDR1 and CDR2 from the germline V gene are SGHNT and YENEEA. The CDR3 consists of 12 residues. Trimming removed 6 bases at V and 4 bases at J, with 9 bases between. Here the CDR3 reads CASRGAGTEAFF. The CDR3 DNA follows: TGTGCCAGCAGGGGGGCCGGCACTGAAGCTTTCTTT.

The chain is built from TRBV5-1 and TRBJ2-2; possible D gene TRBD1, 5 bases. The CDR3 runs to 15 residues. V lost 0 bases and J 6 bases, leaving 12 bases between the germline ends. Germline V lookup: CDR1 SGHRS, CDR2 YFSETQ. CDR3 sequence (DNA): TGCGCCAGCAGCTTGGCACAGGTTGCGGCCGGGGAGCTGTTTTTT. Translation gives CASSLAQVAAGELFF.

CDR3 nucleotides: TGTGCCAGCAGCTTGGCCCCCCTCCTGAGCTCCTACGAGCAGTACTTC. Its protein is CASSLAPLLSSYEQYF. The chain has TRBV5-6 and TRBJ2-7; D is unclear. The CDR3 totals 16 residues. Germline values: CDR1 SGHDT, CDR2 YYEEEE. V dropped 0 bases and J dropped 0 bases, with 13 bases sitting between them.

The CDR3 nucleotides are TGTGCCTGGAGTGTTTCGGGGCGTTTATCTGGCTACACCTTC. This translates into CAWSVSGRLSGYTF. J is TRBJ1-2 and V is TRBV30, with a tentative D call TRBD1 (5 bases). Trimming took off 0 bases at V and 7 bases at J, with 15 bases between the two ends. The CDR3 totals 14 residues. CDR1 and CDR2 from the germline V gene are GTSNPN and SVGIG (reference sequence).

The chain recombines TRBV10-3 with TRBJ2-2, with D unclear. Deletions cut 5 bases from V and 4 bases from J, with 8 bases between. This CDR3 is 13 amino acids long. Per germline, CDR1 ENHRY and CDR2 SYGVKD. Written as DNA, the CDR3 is TGTGCCATCAGTACAGAGGTCACCGGGGAGCTGTTTTTT. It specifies CAISTEVTGELFF.

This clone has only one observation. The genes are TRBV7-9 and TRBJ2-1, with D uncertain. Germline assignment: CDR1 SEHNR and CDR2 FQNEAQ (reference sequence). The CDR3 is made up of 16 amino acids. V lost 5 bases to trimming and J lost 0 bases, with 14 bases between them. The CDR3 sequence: CASSPTRGSSYNEQFF. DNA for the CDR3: TGTGCCAGCAGCCCTACCCGCGGTAGCTCCTACAATGAGCAGTTCTTC. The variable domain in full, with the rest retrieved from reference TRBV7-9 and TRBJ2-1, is DTGVSQNPRHKITKRGQNVTFRCDPISEHNRLYWYRQTLGQGPEFLTYFQNEAQLEKSRLLSDRFSAERPKGSFSTLEIQRTEQGDSAMYLCASSPTRGSSYNEQFFGPGTRLTVL.

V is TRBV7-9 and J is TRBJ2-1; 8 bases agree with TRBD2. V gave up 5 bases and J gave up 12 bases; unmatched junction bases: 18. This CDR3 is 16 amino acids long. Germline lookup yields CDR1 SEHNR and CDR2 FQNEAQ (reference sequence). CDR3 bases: TGTGCCAGCAGCCCACAGACCGAGCAAAGAGCGGGGGCGCAGTTCTTC. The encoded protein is CASSPQTEQRAGAQFF.

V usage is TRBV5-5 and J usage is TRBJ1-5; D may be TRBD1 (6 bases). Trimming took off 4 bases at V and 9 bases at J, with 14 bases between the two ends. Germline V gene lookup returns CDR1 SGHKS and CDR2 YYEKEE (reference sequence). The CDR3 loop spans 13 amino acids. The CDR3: CASSGMTGVPQHF. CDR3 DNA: TGTGCCAGCAGCGGAATGACAGGAGTGCCCCAGCATTTT. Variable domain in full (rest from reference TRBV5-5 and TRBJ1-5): DAGVTQSPTHLIKTRGQQVTLRCSPISGHKSVSWYQQVLGQGPQFIFQYYEKEERGRGNFPDRFSARQFPNYSSELNVNALLLGDSALYLCASSGMTGVPQHFGDGTRLSIL.

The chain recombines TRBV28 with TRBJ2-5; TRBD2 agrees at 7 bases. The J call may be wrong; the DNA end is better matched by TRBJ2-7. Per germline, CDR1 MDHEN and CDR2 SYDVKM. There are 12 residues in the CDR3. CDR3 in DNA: TGTGCCAGCAGCCCTAGCGGCTACGAGCAGTACTTC. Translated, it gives CASSPSGYEQYF.

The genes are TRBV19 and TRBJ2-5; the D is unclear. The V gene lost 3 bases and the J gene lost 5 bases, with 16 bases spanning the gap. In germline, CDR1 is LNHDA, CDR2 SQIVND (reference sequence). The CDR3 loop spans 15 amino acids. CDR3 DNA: TGTGCCAGTAGTATGGTGGACGGAAGACGGGAGACCCAGTACTTC. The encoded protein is CASSMVDGRRETQYF. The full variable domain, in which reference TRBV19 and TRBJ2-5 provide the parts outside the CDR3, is DGGITQSPKYLFRKEGQNVTLSCEQNLNHDAMYWYRQDPGQGLRLIYYSQIVNDFQKGDIAEGYSVSREKKESFPLTVTSAQKNPTAFYLCASSMVDGRRETQYFGPGTRLLVL.

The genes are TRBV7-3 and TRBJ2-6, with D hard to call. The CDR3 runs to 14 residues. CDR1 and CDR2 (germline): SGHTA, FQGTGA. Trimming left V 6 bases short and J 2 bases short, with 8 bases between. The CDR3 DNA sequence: TGTGCCAGCAGGAAACCTACTGGGGCCAACGTCCTGACTTTC. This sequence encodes CASRKPTGANVLTF.

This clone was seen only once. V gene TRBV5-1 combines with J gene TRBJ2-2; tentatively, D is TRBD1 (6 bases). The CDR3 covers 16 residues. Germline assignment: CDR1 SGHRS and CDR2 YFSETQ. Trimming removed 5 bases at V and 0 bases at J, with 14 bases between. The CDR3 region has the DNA TGCGCCAGCAGAACCGGGACACTAACGAACACCGGGGAGCTGTTTTTT. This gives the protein CASRTGTLTNTGELFF. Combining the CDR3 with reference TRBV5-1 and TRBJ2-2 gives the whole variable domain KAGVTQTPRYLIKTRGQQVTLSCSPISGHRSVSWYQQTPGQGLQFLFEYFSETQRNKGNFPGRFSGRQFSNSRSEMNVSTLELGDSALYLCASRTGTLTNTGELFFGEGSRLTVL.

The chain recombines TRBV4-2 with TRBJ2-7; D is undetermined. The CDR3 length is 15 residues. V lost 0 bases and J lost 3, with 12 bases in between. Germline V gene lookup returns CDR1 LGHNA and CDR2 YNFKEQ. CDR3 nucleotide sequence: TGTGCCAGCAGCCAAGAAACCCCACCCCTCTACGAGCAGTACTTC. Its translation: CASSQETPPLYEQYF.

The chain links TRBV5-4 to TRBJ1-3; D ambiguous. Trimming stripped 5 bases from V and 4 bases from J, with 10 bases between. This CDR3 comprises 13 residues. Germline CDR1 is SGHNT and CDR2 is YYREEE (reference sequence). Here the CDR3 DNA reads TGTGCCAGCAGTACTACAAAAGGAAACACCATATATTTT. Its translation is CASSTTKGNTIYF.

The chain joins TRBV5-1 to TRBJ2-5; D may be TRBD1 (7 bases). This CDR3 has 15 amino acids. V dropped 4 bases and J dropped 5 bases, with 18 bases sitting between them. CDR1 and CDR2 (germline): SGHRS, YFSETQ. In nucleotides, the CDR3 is TGCGCCAGCAGCCCCGGACAGGCGGGGCCGGAGACCCAGTACTTC. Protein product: CASSPGQAGPETQYF.

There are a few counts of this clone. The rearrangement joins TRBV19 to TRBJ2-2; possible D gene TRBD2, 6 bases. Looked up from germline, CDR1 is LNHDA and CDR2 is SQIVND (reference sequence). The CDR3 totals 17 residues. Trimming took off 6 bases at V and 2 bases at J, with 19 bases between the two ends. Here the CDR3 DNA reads TGTGCCAGTAGGGACCTATGGATTGCGGGAAACACCGGGGAGCTGTTTTTT. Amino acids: CASRDLWIAGNTGELFF.

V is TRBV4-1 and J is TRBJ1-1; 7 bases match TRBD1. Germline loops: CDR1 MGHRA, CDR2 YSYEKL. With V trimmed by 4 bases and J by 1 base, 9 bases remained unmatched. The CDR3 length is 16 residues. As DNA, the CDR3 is TGCGCCAGCAGCCGACTACTCCGGGACAGGAACACTGAAGCTTTCTTT. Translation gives CASSRLLRDRNTEAFF.

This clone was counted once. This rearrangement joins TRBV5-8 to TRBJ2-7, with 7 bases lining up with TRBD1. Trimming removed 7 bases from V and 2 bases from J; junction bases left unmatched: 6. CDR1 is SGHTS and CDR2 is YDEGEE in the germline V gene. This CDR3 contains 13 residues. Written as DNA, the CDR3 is TGTGCCAGCCAAAGACAGGGTACCTACGAGCAGTACTTC. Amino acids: CASQRQGTYEQYF.

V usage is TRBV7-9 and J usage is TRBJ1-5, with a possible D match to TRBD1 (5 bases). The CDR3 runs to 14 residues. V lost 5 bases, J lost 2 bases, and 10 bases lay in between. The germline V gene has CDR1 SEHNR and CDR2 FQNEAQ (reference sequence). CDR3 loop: CASSRDGGNQPQHF. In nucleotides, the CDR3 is TGTGCCAGCAGCAGGGACGGAGGCAATCAGCCCCAGCATTTT. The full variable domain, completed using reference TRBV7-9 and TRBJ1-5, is DTGVSQNPRHKITKRGQNVTFRCDPISEHNRLYWYRQTLGQGPEFLTYFQNEAQLEKSRLLSDRFSAERPKGSFSTLEIQRTEQGDSAMYLCASSRDGGNQPQHFGDGTRLSIL.

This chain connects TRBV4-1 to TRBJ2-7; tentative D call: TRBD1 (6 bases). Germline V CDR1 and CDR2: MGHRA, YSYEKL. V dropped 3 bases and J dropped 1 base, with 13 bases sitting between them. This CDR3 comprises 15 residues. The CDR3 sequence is CASSQSGQPSYEQYF. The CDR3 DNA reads TGCGCCAGCAGCCAGTCGGGACAACCATCCTACGAGCAGTACTTC.